This TCR beta chain was documented in a study of T cell responses to AZD1222 COVID-19 vaccine. Points from the study as a whole: Donors were largely white British and mainly female; clonal diversity was possibly underestimated. Of the AZD1222 recipients, only 5 to 7 were seropositive at baseline.

Germline V lookup: CDR1 MNHEY, CDR2 SVGEGT. The length of the CDR3 is 17 residues. Trimming removed 0 bases at V and 1 base at J, with 15 bases between. Comment on this clone: Its specificity is not known.

TCRdb keeps only in-frame clones here, not all; method: immunoSEQ multiplex PCR. The sample lists around 180,000 clones, 92% occurring once. Here the sequenced sample was peripheral blood, taken on day 0 of AZD1222 vaccination. This clonotype originated in an adult in good health. This sequence joins TRBV6-2 or TRBV6-3 and TRBJ1-1; D may be TRBD1 (5 bases). This CDR3 reads CASSYSPGRSSNTEAFF. In DNA form, the CDR3 reads TGTGCCAGCAGTTACTCGCCAGGGAGGAGTTCGAACACTGAAGCTTTCTTT.